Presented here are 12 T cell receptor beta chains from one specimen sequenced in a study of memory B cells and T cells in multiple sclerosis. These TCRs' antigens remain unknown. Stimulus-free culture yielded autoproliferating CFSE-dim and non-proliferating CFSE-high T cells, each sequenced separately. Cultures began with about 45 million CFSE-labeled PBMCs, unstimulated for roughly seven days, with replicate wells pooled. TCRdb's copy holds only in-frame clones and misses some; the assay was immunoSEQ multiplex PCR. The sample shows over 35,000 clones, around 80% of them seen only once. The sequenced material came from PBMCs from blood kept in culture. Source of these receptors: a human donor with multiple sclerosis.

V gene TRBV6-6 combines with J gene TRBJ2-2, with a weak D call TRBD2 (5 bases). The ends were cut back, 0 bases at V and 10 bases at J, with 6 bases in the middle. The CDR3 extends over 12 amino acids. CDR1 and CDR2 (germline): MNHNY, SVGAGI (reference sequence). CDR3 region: CASSYSREELFF. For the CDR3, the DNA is TGTGCCAGCAGTTACTCGAGGGAGGAGCTGTTTTTT.

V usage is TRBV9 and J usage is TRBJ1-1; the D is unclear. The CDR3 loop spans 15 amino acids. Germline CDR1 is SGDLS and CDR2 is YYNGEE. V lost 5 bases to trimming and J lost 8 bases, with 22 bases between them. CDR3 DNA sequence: TGTGCCAGCAGGCGCGAGGGAAGCTCGCCCGCCGAAGCTTTCTTT. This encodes CASRREGSSPAEAFF. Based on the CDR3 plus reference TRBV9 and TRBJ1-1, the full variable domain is DSGVTQTPKHLITATGQRVTLRCSPRSGDLSVYWYQQSLDQGLQFLIQYYNGEERAKGNILERFSAQQFPDLHSELNLSSLELGDSALYFCASRREGSSPAEAFFGQGTRLTVV.

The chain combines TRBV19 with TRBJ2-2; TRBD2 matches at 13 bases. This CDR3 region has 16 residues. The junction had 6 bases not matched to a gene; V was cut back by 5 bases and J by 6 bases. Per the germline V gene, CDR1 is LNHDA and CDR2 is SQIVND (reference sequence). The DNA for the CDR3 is TGTGCCAGTAGTCTTGGGACTAGCGGGGTATCCGGGGAGCTGTTTTTT. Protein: CASSLGTSGVSGELFF.

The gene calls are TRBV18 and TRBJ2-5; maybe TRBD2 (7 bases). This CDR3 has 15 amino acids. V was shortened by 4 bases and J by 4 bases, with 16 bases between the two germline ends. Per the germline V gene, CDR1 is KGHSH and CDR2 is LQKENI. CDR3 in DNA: TGTGCCAGCTCACTCCGGTCAGGGGAGGGAGAGACCCAGTACTTC. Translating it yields CASSLRSGEGETQYF.

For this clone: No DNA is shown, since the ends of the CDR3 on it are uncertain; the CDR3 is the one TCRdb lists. CDR3 residues: CASSSGRANQPQHF. This chain connects TRBV6-5 to TRBJ1-5. The CDR3 is 14 residues long, counting both termini. The germline gives CDR1 MNHEY, CDR2 SVGAGI.

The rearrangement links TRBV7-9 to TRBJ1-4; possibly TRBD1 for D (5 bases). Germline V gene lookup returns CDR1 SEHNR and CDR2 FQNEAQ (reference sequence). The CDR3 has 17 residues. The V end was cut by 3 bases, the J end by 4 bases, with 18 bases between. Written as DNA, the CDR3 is TGTGCCAGCAGCTTGGCGACCCTGGGGGAACATAATGAAAAACTGTTTTTT. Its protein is CASSLATLGEHNEKLFF. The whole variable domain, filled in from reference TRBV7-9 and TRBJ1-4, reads DTGVSQNPRHKITKRGQNVTFRCDPISEHNRLYWYRQTLGQGPEFLTYFQNEAQLEKSRLLSDRFSAERPKGSFSTLEIQRTEQGDSAMYLCASSLATLGEHNEKLFFGSGTQLSVL.

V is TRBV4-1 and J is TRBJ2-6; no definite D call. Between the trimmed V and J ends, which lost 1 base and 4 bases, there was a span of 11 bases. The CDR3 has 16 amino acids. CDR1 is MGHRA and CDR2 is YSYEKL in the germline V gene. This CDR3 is CASSQGPADGANVLTF. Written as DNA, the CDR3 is TGCGCCAGCAGCCAAGGCCCAGCTGACGGGGCCAACGTCCTGACTTTC.

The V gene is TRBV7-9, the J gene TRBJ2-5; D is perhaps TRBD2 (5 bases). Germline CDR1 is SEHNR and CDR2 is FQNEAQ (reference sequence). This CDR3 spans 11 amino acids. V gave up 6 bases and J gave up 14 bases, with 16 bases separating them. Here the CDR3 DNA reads TGTGCCAGCAGATCAAGCGGACCCATTTACTTC. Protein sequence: CASRSSGPIYF. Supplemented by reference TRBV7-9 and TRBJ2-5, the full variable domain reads DTGVSQNPRHKITKRGQNVTFRCDPISEHNRLYWYRQTLGQGPEFLTYFQNEAQLEKSRLLSDRFSAERPKGSFSTLEIQRTEQGDSAMYLCASRSSGPIYFGPGTRLLVL.

CDR3 amino acids: CASSTRGRTAEAFF. Written as DNA, the CDR3 is TGTGCCAGCAGTACCCGCGGACGGACTGCTGAAGCTTTCTTT. The V and J genes are TRBV6-6 and TRBJ1-1; no clear D gene. The CDR3 extends over 14 amino acids. Trimming took 5 bases from V and 6 from J, leaving 16 bases between them. CDR1 and CDR2 (germline): MNHNY, SVGAGI (reference sequence).

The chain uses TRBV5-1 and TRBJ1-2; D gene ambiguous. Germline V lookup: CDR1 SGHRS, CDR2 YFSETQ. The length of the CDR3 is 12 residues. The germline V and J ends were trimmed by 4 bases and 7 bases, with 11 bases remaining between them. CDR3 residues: CASSPPGPGYTF. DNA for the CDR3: TGCGCCAGCAGCCCCCCCGGTCCTGGCTACACCTTC.

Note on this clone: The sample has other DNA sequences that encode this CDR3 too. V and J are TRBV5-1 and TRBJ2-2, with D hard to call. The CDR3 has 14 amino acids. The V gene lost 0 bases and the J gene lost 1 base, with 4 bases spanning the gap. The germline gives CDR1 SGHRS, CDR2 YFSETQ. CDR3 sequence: CASSLALNTGELFF. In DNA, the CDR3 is TGCGCCAGCAGCTTGGCTTTGAACACCGGGGAGCTGTTTTTT.

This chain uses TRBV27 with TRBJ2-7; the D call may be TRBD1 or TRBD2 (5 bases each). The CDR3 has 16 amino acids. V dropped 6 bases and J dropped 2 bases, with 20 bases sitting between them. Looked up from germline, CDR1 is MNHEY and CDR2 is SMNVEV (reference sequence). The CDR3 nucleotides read TGTGCCAGCAGCTTTGGGGCCGGACGGGATGCCTACGAGCAGTACTTC. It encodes CASSFGAGRDAYEQYF.